This entry concerns a single T cell receptor beta chain. Its antigen is not known. The data belong to a study of T cell responses to AZD1222 COVID-19 vaccine. The CDR3 runs to 16 residues. V lost 5 bases to trimming and J lost 0 bases, with 12 bases between them. CDR1 is KGHDR, CDR2 SFDVKD, per germline. Some clones are missing from TCRdb's copy, which holds only in-frame ones; the method was immunoSEQ multiplex PCR. The table shows about 130,000 clones, with 90% occurring only once. Study-wide points: Repertoire samples came only from after the peak T cell response. Spike-spanning, vaccine-associated CD4 TCRs were dominant at 160-218 and 743-854.

The genes are TRBV24-1 and TRBJ2-2, with D tentatively TRBD1 (5 bases). Specimen: peripheral blood, collected on day 0 of AZD1222 vaccination. The source is an adult in good health. CDR3 nucleotides: TGTGCCACCAGTGGTACAGGTGAATCGAACACCGGGGAGCTGTTTTTT. Encoded protein: CATSGTGESNTGELFF.